This T cell receptor beta chain was captured by sequencing in a study of identical twins. Using its own MiXCR run on the 5' RACE reads, TCRdb lists one record per CDR3 protein. The table shows under 900,000 distinct CDR3 sequences, with 15% to 20% occurring only once. Trimming took off 4 bases at V and 0 bases at J, with 11 bases between the two ends. CDR3 length: 15 residues. From germline, CDR1 is MNHEY and CDR2 SVGAGI. These same records also appear under a second study, on T cells expressing NK-cell markers.

The chain carries TRBV6-5 and TRBJ2-3; a possible D gene is TRBD2 (5 bases). The sequence came from a woman younger than 30 in good health. The sample comprised PBMCs. Here the CDR3 DNA reads TGTGCCAGCAGTTGGCGAGCGGCTAGCACAGATACGCAGTATTTT. Residues: CASSWRAASTDTQYF.